This T cell receptor (beta chain) emerged from a study of blood T cell repertoires in COVID-19. Per the germline V gene, CDR1 is LGHDT and CDR2 is YNNKEL (reference sequence). After removal of 4 bases from V and 6 bases from J, the junction contained 7 bases not matched to a gene. The CDR3 length is 15 residues. Produced via immunoSEQ multiplex PCR; TCRdb's table is partial and in-frame only. The sample records roughly 220,000 clones, around 83% being singletons. The sequence derives from a man aged 45-60 years who had recovered from COVID-19. V gene TRBV3-1 (or the pseudogene TRBV3-2) combines with J gene TRBJ2-1; TRBD2 matches 9 bases. Source material: peripheral blood. This CDR3 reads CASSRSGSRGNEQFF. The CDR3 DNA follows: TGTGCCAGCAGCCGTAGCGGGAGCCGCGGCAATGAGCAGTTCTTC.